This is a list of T cell receptor beta chains from one sample in a study of OX40 agonist ivuxolimab in advanced cancers. Using immunoSEQ multiplex PCR, the repertoire was profiled, and TCRdb retains in-frame clones only, with some absent. The repertoire has approximately 97,000 clones, about nine tenths of them found once; the top ten carry roughly 5.5%. The sequenced sample was CD4+ or CD8+ T cells sorted from blood, obtained in a trial of the OX40 agonist ivuxolimab. The receptors stem from an adult with an advanced solid tumor such as melanoma, head and neck, liver or kidney cancer. Both conserved end residues are part of each CDR3. The order of the fields is clone size, J gene, D gene, V gene, CDR3 DNA, CDR3 protein. D genes are given only for firm matches. Some rows have no size entry. The others give once, few or many, or a class for an expanded clone.

. TRBJ2-5 . TRBV10-3 TGTGCCATCAGTGAGTCGGGGGAAGAGACCCAGTACTTC CAISESGEETQYF
once TRBJ2-6 . TRBV7-9 TGTGCCAGCAGCTTAAGAGTCTCTGGGGCCAACGTCCTGACTTTC CASSLRVSGANVLTF
. TRBJ2-7 . TRBV7-8 TGTGCCAGCAGCGGAGTGGGGACGTTTGACGAGCAGTACTTC CASSGVGTFDEQYF
once TRBJ2-7 . TRBV11-2 TGTGCCAGCAGCGCAGAGCTACAGAGTATAATCTACGAGCAGTACTTC CASSAELQSIIYEQYF
. TRBJ2-7 TRBD1 TRBV4-1 TGCGCCAGCAGCCAGGGACAGTTACAAGTCTACGAGCAGTACTTC CASSQGQLQVYEQYF
. TRBJ2-5 TRBD1 TRBV5-1 TGCGCCAGCAGCAAGGACAGGGTAGTCCAAGAGACCCAGTACTTC CASSKDRVVQETQYF
. TRBJ1-5 TRBD1 TRBV7-2 TGTGCCAGCAGCTCGGGGACAGGGCGAGGCAATCAGCCCCAGCATTTT CASSSGTGRGNQPQHF
. TRBJ2-5 . TRBV25-1 TGTGCCACCAGGTCACCGGACCGGAAAGAGACCCAGTACTTC CATRSPDRKETQYF
. TRBJ1-1 . TRBV27 TGTGCCAGCAGTTTCAGGGTTCAGATGAACACTGAAGCTTTCTTT CASSFRVQMNTEAFF
. TRBJ1-2 . TRBV5-5 TGTGCCAGCAGCTTGGTTGTCAGACGAAGCAACTATGGCTACACCTTC CASSLVVRRSNYGYTF
. TRBJ2-7 TRBD2 TRBV19 TGTGCCAGTAGTATGCGGCGGGGGGACTCCTACGAGCAGTACTTC CASSMRRGDSYEQYF
. TRBJ2-7 . TRBV4-2 TGTGCCAGCAGCCAAGAGGGTCCGGGGATCCCCTACGAGCAGTACTTC CASSQEGPGIPYEQYF
. TRBJ2-7 TRBD2 TRBV2 TGTGCCAGCAGCCTGACTAGCGGGGGTGGTGAGCAGTACTTC CASSLTSGGGEQYF
. TRBJ2-6 . TRBV6-5 TGTGCCAGCAGGTACGGAGGGTACTCTGGGGCCAACGTCCTGACTTTC CASRYGGYSGANVLTF
. TRBJ2-7 TRBD2 TRBV4-2 TGTGCCAGCAGCCAAGGACTAGCGGTTCCCTACGAGCAGTACTTC CASSQGLAVPYEQYF
. TRBJ2-5 TRBD1 TRBV4-3 TGCGCCAGCAGCCTAATTTTCGGGACAGGGACGGGGGAGCAGTACTTC CASSLIFGTGTGEQYF
few TRBJ2-7 . TRBV7-8 TGTGCCAGCAGCTTAGGGCAGGGGCCGCTCTACGAGCAGTACTTC CASSLGQGPLYEQYF
. TRBJ2-3 . TRBV11-2 TGTGCCAGCAGCCAAAGGCGCTACACAGATACGCAGTATTTT CASSQRRYTDTQYF
. TRBJ1-6 . TRBV18 TGTGCCAGCTCACTACAGGAGACTAATTCACCCCTCCACTTT CASSLQETNSPLHF
. TRBJ2-7 . TRBV19 TGTGCCAGTAGTATCGGGCAGGGCAAGCCCTACGAGCAGTACTTC CASSIGQGKPYEQYF
once TRBJ2-7 . TRBV6-5 TGTGCCAGCAAAACTAAGGCAGGGCCCTACGAGCAGTACTTC CASKTKAGPYEQYF
. TRBJ2-7 . TRBV15 TGTGCCACCAGCCCCGGGGCCTCCTACGAGCAGTACTTC CATSPGASYEQYF
. TRBJ1-3 TRBD1 TRBV6-6 TGTGCCAGCAGTTACAGGACAGGGGCCTCTGGAAACACCATATATTTT CASSYRTGASGNTIYF